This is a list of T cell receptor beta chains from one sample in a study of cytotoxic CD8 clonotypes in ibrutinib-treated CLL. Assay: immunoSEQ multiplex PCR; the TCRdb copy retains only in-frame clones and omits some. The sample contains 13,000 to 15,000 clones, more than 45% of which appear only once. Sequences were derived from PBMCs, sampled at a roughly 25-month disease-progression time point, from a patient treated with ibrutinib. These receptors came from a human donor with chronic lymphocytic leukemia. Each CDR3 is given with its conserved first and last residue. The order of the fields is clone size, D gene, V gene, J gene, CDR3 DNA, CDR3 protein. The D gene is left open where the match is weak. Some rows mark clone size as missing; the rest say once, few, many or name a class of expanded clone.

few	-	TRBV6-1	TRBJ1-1	TGTGCCAGCAGTGAAGCTCTAGGTTGGGGCACTGAAGCTTTCTTT	CASSEALGWGTEAFF
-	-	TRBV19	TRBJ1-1	TGTGCCAGTAGTATAAACGGGATGTTGAACACTGAAGCTTTCTTT	CASSINGMLNTEAFF
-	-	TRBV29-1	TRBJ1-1	TGCAGCGTTGAGGCAGCACGGAACACTGAAGCTTTCTTT	CSVEAARNTEAFF
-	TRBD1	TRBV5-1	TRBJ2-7	TGCGCCAGCAGCTCGGGGACAGCCGCCTGGGACGAGCAGTACTTC	CASSSGTAAWDEQYF
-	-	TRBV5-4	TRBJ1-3	TGTGCCAGCAGCTTGGGGACGGTCTCTGGAAACACCATATATTTT	CASSLGTVSGNTIYF
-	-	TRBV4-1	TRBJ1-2	TGCGCCAGCACCCAAGGGGCAGACCCCTATGGCTACACCTTC	CASTQGADPYGYTF
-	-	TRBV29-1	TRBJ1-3	TGCAGCGTTGAGGGCCGAAACACCATATATTTT	CSVEGRNTIYF
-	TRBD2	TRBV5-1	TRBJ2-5	TGCGCCAGCACCTGGGGAGGGGAGACCCAGTACTTC	CASTWGGETQYF
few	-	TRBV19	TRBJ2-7	TGTGCCAGTAGTCCCGACAGGTACGAGCAGTACTTC	CASSPDRYEQYF
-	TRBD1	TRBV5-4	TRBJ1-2	TGTGCCAGCAGCTTCGACAGGGCGGATGGCTACACCTTC	CASSFDRADGYTF
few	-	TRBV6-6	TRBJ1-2	TGTGCCAGCAGTGTCGGGACGCGGGCCGTCTATGGCTACACCTTC	CASSVGTRAVYGYTF
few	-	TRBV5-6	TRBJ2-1	TGTGCCAGCAGCTTAATCGGGGGATACACCTACAATGAGCAGTTCTTC	CASSLIGGYTYNEQFF
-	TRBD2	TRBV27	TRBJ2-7	TGTGCCAGCAGTTTAACACCACGGGGGGGGACCAACTACGAGCAGTACTTC	CASSLTPRGGTNYEQYF
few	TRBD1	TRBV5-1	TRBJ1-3	TGCGCCAGCAGACCGGGACAGGGGTCGTCTGGAAACACCATATATTTT	CASRPGQGSSGNTIYF
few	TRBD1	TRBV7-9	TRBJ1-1	TGTGCCAGCAGCTTCAGACAGGGACTCTACACTGAAGCTTTCTTT	CASSFRQGLYTEAFF
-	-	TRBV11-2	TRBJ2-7	TGTGCCAGCAGCTTAGTGGGGGCCTACGAGCAGTACTTC	CASSLVGAYEQYF
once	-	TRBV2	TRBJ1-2	TGTGCCAGCAGCCAGTACTATGGCTACACCTTC	CASSQYYGYTF
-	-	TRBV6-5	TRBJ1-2	TGTGCCAGCAGTTACACGGGATACTATGGCTACACCTTC	CASSYTGYYGYTF
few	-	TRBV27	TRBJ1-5	TGTGCCAGCAGTCTTGGACACCTCAGCAATCAGCCCCAGCATTTT	CASSLGHLSNQPQHF
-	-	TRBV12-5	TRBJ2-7	TGTGCTAGTGGTCTCCAGGGGTCTGACTACGAGCAGTACTTC	CASGLQGSDYEQYF
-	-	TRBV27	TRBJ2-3	TGTGCCAGCGGCCCATGGGTAAGGACTCCCAGCACAGATACGCAGTATTTT	CASGPWVRTPSTDTQYF
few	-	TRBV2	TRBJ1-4	TGTGCCAGCAGTGGAGTAAGGAACGAAAAACTGTTTTTT	CASSGVRNEKLFF
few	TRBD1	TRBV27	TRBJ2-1	TGTGCCAGCAGAACGGACAGGGCCCCCTACAATGAGCAGTTCTTC	CASRTDRAPYNEQFF
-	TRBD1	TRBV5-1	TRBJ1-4	TGCGCCAGCAAACTTACCCCGGGACAGGGGGTAGGTGAAAAACTGTTTTTT	CASKLTPGQGVGEKLFF
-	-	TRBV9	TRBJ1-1	TGTGCCAGCAGCGTTTTGGTGAACACTGAAGCTTTCTTT	CASSVLVNTEAFF
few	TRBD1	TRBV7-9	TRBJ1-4	TGTGCCAGCAGCCCGCCCGGGACAGTGAATGAAAAACTGTTTTTT	CASSPPGTVNEKLFF
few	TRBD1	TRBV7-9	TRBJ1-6	TGTGCCAGCAGTTCGCCAGGGGGACCCCTCCACTTT	CASSSPGGPLHF
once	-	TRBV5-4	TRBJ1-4	TGTGCCAGCAGCTTGGGGCGCGGTGATGAAAAACTGTTTTTT	CASSLGRGDEKLFF
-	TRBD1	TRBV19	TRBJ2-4	TGTGCCAGTAGTAAAATTGGACAGGTCGAAAACATTCAGTACTTC	CASSKIGQVENIQYF
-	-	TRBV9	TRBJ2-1	TGTGCCAGCAGCCCCCGGGACTTTGGCAATGAGCAGTTCTTC	CASSPRDFGNEQFF
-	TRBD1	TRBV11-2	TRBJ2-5	TGTGCCAGCAGCGCATGGGGACAGGCACTACAAGAGACCCAGTACTTC	CASSAWGQALQETQYF